This T cell receptor beta chain was profiled in a study of cytomegalovirus exposure and HLA in healthy donors. This clone has only one observation. Germline CDR1 is LNHDA and CDR2 is SQIVND (reference sequence). The V end was cut by 4 bases, the J end by 0 bases, with 16 bases between. The CDR3 covers 16 residues. Data came from immunoSEQ multiplex PCR; TCRdb stores just in-frame clones and leaves some out. This table holds 150,000 to 170,000 clones, roughly 90% found once. This receptor was identified in a man between 18 and 29 years old in good health and CMV-seropositive. The rearrangement links TRBV19 to TRBJ2-7; unclear D gene. Sequenced input: PBMCs. CDR3 coding DNA: TGTGCCAGTAGTAATTGGGCAGCCGGTAGCTCCTACGAGCAGTACTTC. It is translated as CASSNWAAGSSYEQYF.